This TCR beta chain was sequenced during a study of T cell responses to AZD1222 COVID-19 vaccine. The method was immunoSEQ multiplex PCR; TCRdb's version includes in-frame clones alone and lacks a portion of them. The table records 150,000 to 200,000 clones, roughly 90% of them present only once. Trimming cost V 3 bases and J 14 bases; bases outside gene matches: 7. The CDR3 totals 13 residues. Germline-derived CDR1 and CDR2 are KGHSH and LQKENI. This specimen was peripheral blood, taken on day 0 of AZD1222 vaccination. The clonotype comes from an adult in good health. V and J are TRBV18 and TRBJ1-6; 7 bases line up with TRBD1. CDR3 residues: CASSPRTGISLHF. The DNA for the CDR3 is TGTGCCAGCTCACCTAGGACAGGTATCTCCCTCCACTTT.